A selection of T cell receptor beta chains follows, all from one sample in a study of CD8 T cells in ankylosing spondylitis. Using its own MiXCR run on the 5' RACE reads, TCRdb lists one record per CDR3 protein. The sample carries 240,000 or so distinct CDR3 sequences, 8% to 9.5% recorded once. Sample: blood, either unsorted or a sorted T cell fraction (not recorded which). These receptors came from a male donor with ankylosing spondylitis or in good health (not recorded which). Both conserved end residues are part of each CDR3. Each record gives: J gene, V gene, clone size, CDR3 protein. Clone sizes are given selectively: once, few, many, or a class where the clone is expanded.

TRBJ2-7 TRBV6-5 many CASSYLGGVDEQYF
TRBJ2-1 TRBV6-5 few CASSYAGQGPYEQFF
TRBJ2-6 TRBV29-1 many CSVESGPGANVLTF
TRBJ2-1 TRBV6-2/TRBV6-3 many CASRKRIAHSYNEQFF
TRBJ2-3 TRBV20-1 many CSASGASTDTQYF
TRBJ2-5 TRBV5-1 many CASSLSETQYF
TRBJ1-3 TRBV9 many CASSVGGHGNTIYF
TRBJ2-7 TRBV12-3/TRBV12-4 many CASGRDRVDEQYF
TRBJ2-3 TRBV6-1 . CASSDDSPLTDTQYF
TRBJ1-2 TRBV20-1 many CSVKQGSGYTF
TRBJ1-2 TRBV20-1 many CSANQGSYGYTF
TRBJ2-5 TRBV7-2 many CASSLSTSGAQETQYF
TRBJ2-1 TRBV5-1 . CASELQGADEQFF
TRBJ2-3 TRBV7-8 . CASSPTGTSGRSTDTQYF
TRBJ2-1 TRBV4-3 . CASSQDSRGAYNEQFF
TRBJ2-5 TRBV6-1 many CASSQDRGKETQYF
TRBJ1-4 TRBV12-3/TRBV12-4 many CASRKWTGGLEKLFF
TRBJ2-1 TRBV20-1 many CSATEGSGAGSSYNEQFF
TRBJ2-7 TRBV18 many CASSFELGAYEQYF
TRBJ1-5 TRBV20-1 many CSASRANQPQHF
TRBJ2-5 TRBV5-6 many CASSSGLKETQYF
TRBJ1-6 TRBV12-3/TRBV12-4 many CASSSRDRASPLHF
TRBJ1-5 TRBV29-1 many CSVAAGQGANQPQHF
TRBJ1-5 TRBV19 few CASTMTGSGNQPQHF
TRBJ1-5 TRBV6-1 many CASSLGPHGNQPQHF
TRBJ2-2 TRBV7-3 many CASSLTASGNTGELFF
TRBJ2-7 TRBV5-1 . CASSLLEGYEQYF
TRBJ2-1 TRBV7-9 many CASSFTTGTSNEQFF
TRBJ2-5 TRBV3-1 few CASRRTGEQETQYF
TRBJ2-1 TRBV2 . CASRMTSGNFNEQFF
TRBJ2-1 TRBV10-3 many CAISPGTGAGNEQFF
TRBJ1-2 TRBV29-1 many CSVQDREYGYTF
TRBJ2-4 TRBV11-2 . CASSLDQWREGQNIQYF
TRBJ1-3 TRBV7-9 many CASSSRDLQGNTIYF
TRBJ1-5 TRBV5-6 few CASSLGQWVNQPQHF
TRBJ1-6 TRBV20-1 many CSLMRGNSPLHF
TRBJ2-3 TRBV5-1 many CASKGGTSTDTQYF
TRBJ1-1 TRBV7-9 many CASSEDVTEAFF
TRBJ1-5 TRBV7-6 many CASSLDRNQPQHF
TRBJ2-1 TRBV7-6 . CASSPGAPHEQFF
TRBJ2-7 TRBV7-2 few CASSLPGVLYEQYF
TRBJ1-1 TRBV19 few CASSMGGPGTEAFF
TRBJ1-2 TRBV4-3 many CASSLHEQGDYGYTF
TRBJ2-7 TRBV29-1 . CSVIAGEYEQYF
TRBJ2-5 TRBV28 many CAIQTGLVIETQYF